This TCR beta chain was observed in a study of T cell responses to AZD1222 COVID-19 vaccine. Study-wide findings and caveats: Repertoires were sampled only after the peak T cell response.

The CDR3 totals 15 residues. The V gene lost 4 bases and the J gene lost 7 bases, with 17 bases spanning the gap. In germline, CDR1 is ENHRY, CDR2 SYGVKD. Details on this clone: Its antigen is not known.

Some clones are missing from TCRdb's copy, which holds only in-frame ones; the method was immunoSEQ multiplex PCR. The sample shows approximately 120,000 clones, about 87% of them seen only once. The chain links TRBV10-3 to TRBJ2-1; D is possibly TRBD2 (7 bases). The clonotype comes from an adult in good health. Here the sequenced sample was peripheral blood, taken on day 0 of AZD1222 vaccination. The CDR3 loop is CAISVGGAVGNEQFF. As DNA, the CDR3 is TGTGCCATCAGTGTTGGGGGGGCCGTAGGTAATGAGCAGTTCTTC.